This passage covers 13 T cell receptor beta chains from one sample sequenced in a study of control samples from healthy donors and cancer patients. Produced via immunoSEQ multiplex PCR; TCRdb's table is partial and in-frame only. The sample includes some 410,000 clones, 90% of them seen just once. The sequencing input was PBMCs. The receptors stem from a man aged 40-49 years with head and neck cancer.

This clone was seen a handful of times. This chain connects TRBV11-3 to TRBJ1-1; D might be TRBD1 (6 bases). The germline gives CDR1 SGHNT, CDR2 YENEEA. Between the trimmed V and J ends, which lost 6 bases and 7 bases, there was a span of 15 bases. The CDR3 sequence is 13 residues long. The CDR3 nucleotides are TGTGCCAGCAGTAAACAGGGATTAAATGAAGCTTTCTTT. This sequence encodes CASSKQGLNEAFF. The whole variable domain, filled in from reference TRBV11-3 and TRBJ1-1, reads EAGVVQSPRYKIIEKKQPVAFWCNPISGHNTLYWYLQNLGQGPELLIRYENEEAVDDSQLPKDRFSAERLKGVDSTLKIQPAELGDSAVYLCASSKQGLNEAFFGQGTRLTVV.

The rearrangement uses TRBV27 and TRBJ2-7, with unresolved D. Germline loops: CDR1 MNHEY, CDR2 SMNVEV (reference sequence). Trimming pared 0 bases from V and 2 bases from J, leaving 8 bases between. The CDR3 loop spans 14 amino acids. CDR3 DNA sequence: TGTGCCAGCAGTTTATCGCCTGGTCCCTACGAGCAGTACTTC. This sequence encodes CASSLSPGPYEQYF.

V is TRBV30 and J is TRBJ1-5; D is ambiguous. CDR1 and CDR2 from the germline V gene are GTSNPN and SVGIG (reference sequence). This CDR3 comprises 12 residues. V was trimmed by 3 bases and J by 3 bases, leaving 6 bases between them. The CDR3 DNA reads TGTGCCTGGAGCCTCGACAATCAGCCCCAGCATTTT. Translating it yields CAWSLDNQPQHF.

The gene calls are TRBV6-1 and TRBJ1-5; D ambiguous. With 2 bases removed from V and 4 bases from J, the gap between germline ends came to 9 bases. Germline V gene sequence: CDR1 MNHNS, CDR2 SASEGT. This CDR3 is built from 14 residues. CDR3 region: CASSEISGNQPQHF. CDR3 in DNA: TGTGCCAGCAGTGAAATTTCGGGAAATCAGCCCCAGCATTTT.

V is TRBV12-3 or TRBV12-4 and J is TRBJ2-1; possible D gene TRBD1, 5 bases. With 7 bases removed from V and 7 bases from J, the gap between germline ends came to 5 bases. The CDR3 loop spans 10 amino acids. The CDR3 protein is CASKGNEQFF. In DNA, the CDR3 is TGTGCCAGCAAGGGGAATGAGCAGTTCTTC.

The chain couples TRBV4-3 to TRBJ1-6; D remains ambiguous. This CDR3 contains 13 residues. CDR1 and CDR2 from the germline V gene are LGHNA and YSLEER. Trimming removed 0 bases at V and 10 bases at J, with 7 bases between. CDR3 sequence (DNA): TGCGCCAGCAGCCAAGATCCGGGGTCACCCCTCCACTTT. It is translated as CASSQDPGSPLHF.

J is TRBJ2-1 and V is TRBV19, with 8 nucleotides matching TRBD2. In germline, CDR1 is LNHDA, CDR2 SQIVND (reference sequence). The CDR3 consists of 17 residues. V was clipped by 7 bases and J by 1 base; unmatched bases: 12. DNA for the CDR3: TGTGCCAGTACCTCCCCAAGGGCTAGCGGGTCCTACAATGAGCAGTTCTTC. Translation: CASTSPRASGSYNEQFF.

This rearrangement joins TRBV11-1 to TRBJ2-5, with D uncertain. The germline gives CDR1 SGHAT, CDR2 FQDESV (reference sequence). This CDR3 region has 14 residues. Trimming removed 5 bases from V and 2 bases from J, with 12 bases in between. CDR3 amino acids: CASSPRSPQETQYF. The DNA for the CDR3 is TGTGCCAGCAGCCCCAGAAGCCCGCAAGAGACCCAGTACTTC.

V gene TRBV9 combines with J gene TRBJ1-3; 7 nucleotides line up with TRBD1. The CDR3 covers 16 residues. V trimming: 0 bases; J trimming: 0 bases; junction bases outside the gene matches: 3. Germline CDR1 is SGDLS and CDR2 is YYNGEE. DNA for the CDR3: TGTGCCAGCAGCGTAGCGGGACAGCTCTCTGGAAACACCATATATTTT. Its protein product is CASSVAGQLSGNTIYF.

The chain is built from TRBV6-5 and TRBJ1-4; TRBD1 aligns across 9 bases. CDR3 length equals 14 residues. The V gene's germline CDR1 is MNHEY and CDR2 SVGAGI. With 6 bases clipped from V and 7 bases from J, the junction kept 6 bases outside the gene matches. The CDR3 DNA reads as TGTGCCAGCAGGTTACAGGGGGCAAGTGAAAAACTGTTTTTT. It codes for CASRLQGASEKLFF.

The V and J genes are TRBV5-1 and TRBJ2-7; 11 bases fit TRBD2. V lost 0 bases to trimming and J lost 1 base; unmatched junction nucleotides: 6. From germline, CDR1 is SGHRS and CDR2 YFSETQ. This CDR3 region has 17 residues. CDR3: CASSLVVGLADSYEQYF. For the CDR3, the DNA is TGCGCCAGCAGCTTGGTAGTGGGACTAGCGGATTCCTACGAGCAGTACTTC.

The rearrangement joins TRBV11-3 to TRBJ2-3, with TRBD2 matching over 9 bases. Trimming removed 0 bases from V and 1 base from J; junction bases left unmatched: 2. CDR3 length: 16 amino acids. Germline V lookup: CDR1 SGHNT, CDR2 YENEEA. The CDR3 sequence is CASSLDSGGGTDTQYF. DNA for the CDR3: TGTGCCAGCAGCTTAGATAGCGGGGGAGGCACAGATACGCAGTATTTT.

The chain couples TRBV19 to TRBJ2-1, with TRBD1 identical over 7 bases. CDR1 and CDR2 (germline): LNHDA, SQIVND (reference sequence). This CDR3 comprises 14 residues. The V and J ends lost 8 bases and 0 bases, in that order; junction bases with no gene match: 4. The CDR3 loop reads CASRTGSSYNEQFF. CDR3 sequence (DNA): TGTGCCAGTCGGACAGGTAGCTCCTACAATGAGCAGTTCTTC.